These T cell receptor beta chains were read from a single sample in a study of early T cells in non-severe SARS-CoV-2 infection. One entry per CDR3 protein results from TCRdb running MiXCR on the 5' RACE reads. The sample shows some 96,000 distinct CDR3 sequences, about 12% of them seen only once. The specimen sequenced was whole blood. The receptors originated from an adult who was a healthcare worker with PCR-confirmed SARS-CoV-2 infection or an uninfected control (not recorded which). The CDR3 runs from the conserved cysteine through the conserved F or W. Each record gives: CDR3 protein, CDR3 DNA, clone size, V gene, J gene, D gene. The D gene is left open where the match is weak. A row's size may be missing; if present it is once, few, many or a size class.

CDR3: CASSLRTGEASSPAGTPTYTQYF
DNA: TGTGCCAGCTCACTCCGGACAGGTGAGGCCTCGTCGCCGGCGGGCACCCCGACTTATACGCAGTATTTT
size: few
V: TRBV18
J: TRBJ2-3
D: TRBD1

CDR3: CASSLIGRQETQYF
DNA: TGTGCCAGCAGTTTGATCGGGAGGCAAGAGACCCAGTACTTC
size: few
V: TRBV28
J: TRBJ2-5
D: TRBD2

CDR3: CATHAQGVTQYF
DNA: TGTGCCACCCACGCTCAGGGGGTAACGCAGTATTTT
size: .
V: TRBV6-2/TRBV6-3
J: TRBJ2-3
D: TRBD1

CDR3: CASSYSGRAAIYEQYF
DNA: TGTGCCAGCAGTTACTCGGGGAGGGCAGCAATTTACGAGCAGTACTTC
size: few
V: TRBV6-5
J: TRBJ2-7
D: TRBD2

CDR3: CSARETLGGVTDTQYF
DNA: TGCAGTGCTAGAGAGACCCTCGGGGGGGTTACAGATACGCAGTATTTT
size: .
V: TRBV20-1
J: TRBJ2-3
D: TRBD2

CDR3: CASSLVAGDEAFF
DNA: TGCGCCAGCAGCTTGGTGGCAGGGGATGAAGCTTTCTTT
size: .
V: TRBV5-1
J: TRBJ1-1
D: .

CDR3: CASTRDRGPNTEAFF
DNA: TGTGCCAGCACGCGGGACAGGGGACCGAACACTGAAGCTTTCTTT
size: many
V: TRBV6-1
J: TRBJ1-1
D: TRBD1

CDR3: CASSLSPGGAAEAFF
DNA: TGTGCCAGCAGTCTCTCGCCGGGGGGGGCAGCTGAAGCTTTCTTT
size: many
V: TRBV6-5
J: TRBJ1-1
D: .

CDR3: CASSSPSEETQYF
DNA: TGTGCCAGCAGCTCACCATCGGAAGAGACCCAGTACTTC
size: many
V: TRBV5-4
J: TRBJ2-5
D: .

CDR3: CSAKQGPNEKLFF
DNA: TGCAGCGCAAAACAGGGACCTAATGAAAAACTGTTTTTT
size: .
V: TRBV29-1
J: TRBJ1-4
D: .

CDR3: CASSFSGGADTQYF
DNA: TGTGCCAGCAGTTTCTCAGGGGGCGCGGATACGCAGTATTTT
size: many
V: TRBV28
J: TRBJ2-3
D: TRBD1

CDR3: CASSLSIRQPQHF
DNA: TGTGCCAGCAGCTTGTCTATTCGACAGCCCCAGCATTTT
size: .
V: TRBV5-5
J: TRBJ1-5
D: .